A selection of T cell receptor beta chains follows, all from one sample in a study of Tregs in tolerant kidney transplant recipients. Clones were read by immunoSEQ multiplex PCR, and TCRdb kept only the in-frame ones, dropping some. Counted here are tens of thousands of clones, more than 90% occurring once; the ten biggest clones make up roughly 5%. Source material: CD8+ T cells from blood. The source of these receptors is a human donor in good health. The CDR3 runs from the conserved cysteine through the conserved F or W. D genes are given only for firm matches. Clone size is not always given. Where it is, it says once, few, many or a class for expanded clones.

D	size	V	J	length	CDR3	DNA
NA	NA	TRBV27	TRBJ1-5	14	CASSSSRGDQPQHF	TGTGCCAGCAGTAGCTCAAGGGGCGATCAGCCCCAGCATTTT
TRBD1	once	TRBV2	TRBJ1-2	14	CASSAGQDLYGYTF	TGTGCCAGCAGCGCAGGACAGGACCTATATGGCTACACCTTC
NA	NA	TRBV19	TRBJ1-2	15	CASSIGSGPNYGYTF	TGTGCCAGTAGTATAGGGTCAGGACCCAACTATGGCTACACCTTC
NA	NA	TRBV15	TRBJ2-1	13	CATSRDTDNEQFF	TGTGCCACCAGCAGAGATACCGACAATGAGCAGTTCTTC
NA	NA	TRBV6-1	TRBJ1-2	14	CASSYLGPADGYTF	TGTGCCAGCAGTTATCTGGGGCCCGCGGATGGCTACACCTTC
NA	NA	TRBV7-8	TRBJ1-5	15	CASSWGGVGNQPQHF	TGTGCCAGCAGCTGGGGGGGGGTCGGCAATCAGCCCCAGCATTTT
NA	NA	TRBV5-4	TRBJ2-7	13	CASSPFLLDEQYF	TGTGCCAGCAGCCCCTTCCTTCTTGACGAGCAGTACTTC
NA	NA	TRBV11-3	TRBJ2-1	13	CASSVAGYNEQFF	TGTGCCAGCAGCGTTGCCGGCTACAATGAGCAGTTCTTC
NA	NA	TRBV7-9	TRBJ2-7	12	CASSLTSYEQYF	TGTGCCAGCAGCTTAACCTCCTACGAGCAGTACTTC
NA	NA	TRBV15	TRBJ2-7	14	CATSRGDSIYEQYF	TGTGCCACCAGCAGAGGAGATAGCATCTACGAGCAGTACTTC
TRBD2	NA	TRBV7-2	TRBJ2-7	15	CASSWTSGPYYEQYF	TGTGCCAGCAGCTGGACTAGCGGGCCGTACTACGAGCAGTACTTC
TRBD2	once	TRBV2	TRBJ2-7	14	CASSRLAGEPEQYF	TGTGCCAGCAGTCGACTAGCGGGGGAGCCTGAGCAGTACTTC
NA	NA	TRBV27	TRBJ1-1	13	CASSLNQNTEAFF	TGTGCCAGCAGTTTAAACCAAAACACTGAAGCTTTCTTT
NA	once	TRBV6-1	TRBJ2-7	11	CASSPGGVWYF	TGTGCCAGCAGTCCCGGGGGAGTGTGGTACTTC
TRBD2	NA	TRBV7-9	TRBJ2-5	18	CASSPGPGSGEPRETQYF	TGTGCCAGCAGCCCAGGGCCGGGTAGCGGGGAACCGCGGGAGACCCAGTACTTC
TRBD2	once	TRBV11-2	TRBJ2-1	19	CASSNSGRALIGSYNEQFF	TGTGCCAGCAGCAATAGCGGGAGGGCCTTGATCGGCTCCTACAATGAGCAGTTCTTC
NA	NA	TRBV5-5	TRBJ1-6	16	CASSPRGSSYNSPLHF	TGTGCCAGCAGCCCCCGGGGGAGCTCCTATAATTCACCCCTCCACTTT
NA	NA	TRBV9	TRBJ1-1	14	CASSSPGKETEAFF	TGTGCCAGCAGCTCCCCAGGGAAGGAAACTGAAGCTTTCTTT
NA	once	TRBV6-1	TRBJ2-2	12	CASSENTGELFF	TGTGCCAGCAGTGAGAACACCGGGGAGCTGTTTTTT
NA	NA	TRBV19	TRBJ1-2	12	CATLAGSYGYTF	TGTGCCACCTTGGCAGGGTCCTATGGCTACACCTTC
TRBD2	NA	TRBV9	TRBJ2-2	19	CASSPRGTSGGTEFGELFF	TGTGCCAGCAGCCCCCGTGGGACTAGCGGGGGGACGGAATTCGGGGAGCTGTTTTTT
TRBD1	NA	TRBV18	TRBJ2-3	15	CASSPPGQGYDTQYF	TGTGCCAGCTCACCACCGGGACAGGGGTACGATACGCAGTATTTT
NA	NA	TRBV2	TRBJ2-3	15	CASSGEVTSTDTQYF	TGTGCCAGCAGTGGGGAGGTCACTAGCACAGATACGCAGTATTTT
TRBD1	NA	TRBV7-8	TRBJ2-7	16	CASSLAPGQGYYEQYF	TGTGCCAGCAGCTTAGCTCCGGGACAGGGGTACTACGAGCAGTACTTC
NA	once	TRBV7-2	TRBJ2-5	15	CASSPGVDTQETQYF	TGTGCCAGCAGCCCGGGGGTCGATACCCAAGAGACCCAGTACTTC
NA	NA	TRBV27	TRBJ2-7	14	CASSLDSLLYEQYF	TGTGCCAGCAGCCTGGACAGTCTCCTCTACGAGCAGTACTTC
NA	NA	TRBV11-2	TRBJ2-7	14	CASSLGQRTYEQYF	TGTGCCAGCAGCTTAGGACAGAGGACCTACGAGCAGTACTTC